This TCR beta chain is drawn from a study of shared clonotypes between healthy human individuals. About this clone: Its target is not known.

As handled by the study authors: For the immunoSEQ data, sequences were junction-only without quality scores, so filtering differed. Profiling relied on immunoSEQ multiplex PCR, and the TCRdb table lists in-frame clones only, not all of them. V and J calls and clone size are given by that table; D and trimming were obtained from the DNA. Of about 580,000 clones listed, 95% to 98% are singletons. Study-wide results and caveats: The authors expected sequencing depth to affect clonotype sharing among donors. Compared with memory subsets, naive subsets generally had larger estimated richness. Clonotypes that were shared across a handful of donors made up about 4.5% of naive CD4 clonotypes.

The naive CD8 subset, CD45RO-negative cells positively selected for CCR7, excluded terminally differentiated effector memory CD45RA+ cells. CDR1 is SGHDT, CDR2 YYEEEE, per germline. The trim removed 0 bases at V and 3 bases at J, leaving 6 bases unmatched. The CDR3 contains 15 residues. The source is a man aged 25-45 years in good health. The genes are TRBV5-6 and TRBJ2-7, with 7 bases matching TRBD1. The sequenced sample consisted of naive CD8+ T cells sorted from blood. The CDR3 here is CASSLGDRARYEQYF. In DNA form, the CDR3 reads TGTGCCAGCAGCTTGGGCGACAGGGCCCGCTACGAGCAGTACTTC.